This TCR beta chain came from a study of cytomegalovirus exposure and HLA in healthy donors. CDR3 size: 15 residues. Germline values: CDR1 SGHVS, CDR2 FQNEAQ. Trimming pared 2 bases from V and 8 bases from J, leaving 13 bases between. The PCR had 60 Vbeta and 13 Jbeta primers. Libraries were prepared by immunoSEQ multiplex PCR; TCRdb keeps only in-frame clonotypes and omits some of them. This sample carries 100,000 to 150,000 clones, 75% to 90% of them seen once, and the ten largest clones take less than 6.5%. The chain links TRBV7-8 to TRBJ1-6, with TRBD1 as a possible D gene (6 bases). The receptor's source is a woman in her 40s in good health and CMV-seropositive. The sequencing sample was made of PBMCs. CDR3 bases: TGTGCCAGCAGCTTAAGGGCAGGGGTGGATTCACCCCTCCACTTT. This translates into CASSLRAGVDSPLHF.